Listed below are T cell receptor beta chains from one sample, sequenced in a study of shared clonotypes between healthy human individuals. The assay was immunoSEQ multiplex PCR, and TCRdb's table has in-frame clones only and misses some. The sample contains about 480,000 clones, about 75% of which appear only once. Sequencing input: PBMCs. These receptors came from a woman aged 40-49 years in good health. Some clones in this sample may be carry-over from other donors' samples. The CDR3 runs from the conserved cysteine through the conserved F or W. The D gene is left open where the match is weak. Clone size is not always given. Where it is, it says once, few, many or a class for expanded clones.

V	J	D	size	DNA	CDR3
TRBV7-9	TRBJ2-7	TRBD2	.	TGTGCCAGCAGCTTCGGACTAGCGGGAGGCAGCTCCTACGAGCAGTACTTC	CASSFGLAGGSSYEQYF
TRBV28	TRBJ1-5	.	.	TGTGCCAGCAGTTTTCTAAGGGATCAGCCCCAGCATTTT	CASSFLRDQPQHF
TRBV2	TRBJ2-1	TRBD2	.	TGTGCCAGCACCACCCATCTAGCGGGAGTATATGAGCAGTTCTTC	CASTTHLAGVYEQFF
TRBV10-1	TRBJ2-3	.	.	TGCGCCAGCAGTGAGTCTTGCGGCCCGGGCACAGATACGCAGTATTTT	CASSESCGPGTDTQYF
TRBV29-1	TRBJ2-3	.	many	TGCAGCGTTGGACGGCCCGACTCTAGCACAGATACGCAGTATTTT	CSVGRPDSSTDTQYF
TRBV28	TRBJ2-7	TRBD2	.	TGTGCCAGCAGTCGTCCACTAGCGGGGGCCTACGAGCAGTACTTC	CASSRPLAGAYEQYF
TRBV18	TRBJ2-2	TRBD1	.	TGTGCCAGCTCACCAGGGACAGGGGGCATCAACACCGGGGAGCTGTTTTTT	CASSPGTGGINTGELFF
TRBV28	TRBJ2-2	TRBD2	.	TGTGCCAGCATCACCGGAGGAGCGGGATATGCCGGGGAGCTGTTTTTT	CASITGGAGYAGELFF
TRBV11-3	TRBJ2-1	.	.	TGTGCCAGCAGCTTAGGAGGCGTACCCAATGAGCAGTTCTTC	CASSLGGVPNEQFF
TRBV19	TRBJ2-7	TRBD1	.	TGTGCCAGTAGTGCCGGGGGACAGGGTACCTACGAGCAGTACTTC	CASSAGGQGTYEQYF
TRBV7-3	TRBJ1-4	TRBD1	.	TGTGCCAGCAGCTTGGACAGGGGAGATGAAAAACTGTTTTTT	CASSLDRGDEKLFF
TRBV6-1	TRBJ2-7	TRBD2	.	TGTGCCAGCAGTGAAGAGGGGGCTAGCGGGAGGGCCATGTGGTCCGGGTACGAGCAGTACTTC	CASSEEGASGRAMWSGYEQYF
TRBV4-1	TRBJ2-1	TRBD1	.	TGCGCCAGCAGCCATGGTAGGGGCAGGGGGCGTGCTGACAATGAGCAGTTCTTC	CASSHGRGRGRADNEQFF
TRBV19	TRBJ2-7	.	.	TGTGCCAGTAGTATCCGACCGGGTCAGCCGGCCTACGAGCAGTACTTC	CASSIRPGQPAYEQYF
TRBV5-4	TRBJ2-1	.	.	TGTGCCAGCAGCGGCTTACAGGGGGGGACCTACAATGAGCAGTTCTTC	CASSGLQGGTYNEQFF
TRBV11-1	TRBJ2-7	TRBD2	.	TGTGCCAGCAGCCGGGGACTAGCGGGAGACGAGCAGTACTTC	CASSRGLAGDEQYF
TRBV5-1	TRBJ1-5	.	.	TGCGCCAGCAGCTTGGGACCGGGGAGTCAGCCCCAGCATTTT	CASSLGPGSQPQHF
TRBV5-5	TRBJ2-5	TRBD2	.	TGTGCCAGCTACATACTAGCGGATGAGACCCAGTACTTC	CASYILADETQYF
TRBV11-2	TRBJ2-7	.	.	TGTGCCAGCAGCTTCAGCTTAAGCGGGTCCTACGAGCAGTACTTC	CASSFSLSGSYEQYF
TRBV9	TRBJ2-3	TRBD2	.	TGTGCCAGCAGCGTAGGGCGACTAGCGGGAGTAGCGGATACGCAGTATTTT	CASSVGRLAGVADTQYF
TRBV7-6	TRBJ2-5	.	.	TGTGCCAGCAGCTTAGTTGCAGTGCAACAAGAGACCCAGTACTTC	CASSLVAVQQETQYF
TRBV7-6	TRBJ2-7	TRBD2	.	TGTGCCAGCAGCTCCAACCCCCCCGGGGCGGGAGGGCCGGACGAGCAGTACTTC	CASSSNPPGAGGPDEQYF
TRBV9	TRBJ2-7	.	.	TGTGCCAGCAGCGTAGGGGTAGACTCCTACGAGCAGTACTTC	CASSVGVDSYEQYF
TRBV15	TRBJ2-6	.	few	TGTGCCACCAGTCCAGAACCCTCTGGGGCCAACGTCCTGACTTTC	CATSPEPSGANVLTF
TRBV4-3	TRBJ1-1	TRBD1	.	TGCGCCAGCAGCCAAGATTTAGTGGAGGGACAGGGGGCTTTCTTT	CASSQDLVEGQGAFF
TRBV30	TRBJ2-3	.	.	TGTGCCTGGAGTGTATCGGGGTTTGGTACAGATACGCAGTATTTT	CAWSVSGFGTDTQYF
TRBV27	TRBJ1-5	.	.	TGTGCCAGCAGTGAAGGGGGTAATCAGCCCCAGCATTTT	CASSEGGNQPQHF
TRBV19	TRBJ2-7	.	few	TGTGCCAGTAGTATCAATGGTGGAATGGGCTACGAGCAGTACTTC	CASSINGGMGYEQYF
TRBV9	TRBJ2-3	.	.	TGTGCCAGCAGCGTAGCCGCCGGGGCAGGCTCCGATACGCAGTATTTT	CASSVAAGAGSDTQYF
TRBV28	TRBJ2-5	.	.	TGTGCCAGCAGCCTCGAAGGACGGGCCGGGGGAGAGACCCAGTACTTC	CASSLEGRAGGETQYF
TRBV27	TRBJ2-7	.	.	TGTGCCAGCAGTTCTTTAACAGGGTCCTACGAGCAGTACTTC	CASSSLTGSYEQYF
TRBV27	TRBJ1-2	.	few	TGTGCCAGCAGTTCCTCGGACAGCTCCCTTTATGGCTACACCTTC	CASSSSDSSLYGYTF
TRBV28	TRBJ2-7	TRBD1	.	TGTGCCAGCAGTGGGACAGGGAGGACCTACGAGCAGTACTTC	CASSGTGRTYEQYF
TRBV7-3	TRBJ2-2	.	once	TGTGCCAGCAGCTTTAAGCCGAACACCGGGGAGCTGTTTTTT	CASSFKPNTGELFF
TRBV5-1	TRBJ1-2	.	.	TGCGCCAGCAGCTCTGGACGGAACCTCGTCTATGGCTACACCTTC	CASSSGRNLVYGYTF
TRBV11-2	TRBJ1-2	.	.	TGTGCCAGCAGCCAATTGGGCACGGACGGAGGCTACACCTTC	CASSQLGTDGGYTF
TRBV2	TRBJ2-1	TRBD2	.	TGTGCCAGCAGTGAAATGGGGAGGGGCAATGAGCAGTTCTTC	CASSEMGRGNEQFF
TRBV9	TRBJ2-2	TRBD2	.	TGTGCCAGCAGCGAGGGCGGGGGCACCGGGGAGCTGTTTTTT	CASSEGGGTGELFF
TRBV7-3	TRBJ2-7	.	.	TGTGCCAGCAGCTTAAGTGGGTCGAGTCGCGACGAGCAGTACTTC	CASSLSGSSRDEQYF
TRBV2	TRBJ1-4	.	.	TGTGCCAGCAGTGACACCACTAATGAAAAACTGTTTTTT	CASSDTTNEKLFF
TRBV5-8	TRBJ2-1	TRBD1	.	TGTGCCAGCAGCTTGGCGGGACAGTCTAGGGCAGAGCAGTTCTTC	CASSLAGQSRAEQFF
TRBV6-1	TRBJ2-7	.	.	TGTGCCAGCAGCGCTCACGGGGCGACCCGCTACGAGCAGTACTTC	CASSAHGATRYEQYF
TRBV7-3	TRBJ2-2	.	.	TGTGCCAGCAGCCCGAGAGTCCCCGGGGAGCTGTTTTTT	CASSPRVPGELFF
TRBV5-1	TRBJ2-7	TRBD2	.	TGCGCCAGTCAGCGGGAGGGCCTCTACGAGCAGTACTTC	CASQREGLYEQYF
TRBV5-1	TRBJ2-2	TRBD1	few	TGCGCCAGCAGCCTGGGACAGGGTAGTGACGGGGAGCTGTTTTTT	CASSLGQGSDGELFF
TRBV10-1	TRBJ1-2	.	once	TGCGCCAGCAGTGAGTCCGGGGGTTTTGGCTACACCTTC	CASSESGGFGYTF
TRBV4-2	TRBJ2-2	.	few	TGTGCCAGCAGCCAAGATTCGGGGGTCCGAACCGGGGAGCTGTTTTTT	CASSQDSGVRTGELFF
TRBV5-1	TRBJ1-2	.	.	TGCGCCAGCAGCTTGGATGGCGGGAACTATGGCTACACCTTC	CASSLDGGNYGYTF
TRBV9	TRBJ2-7	.	.	TGTGCCAGCAGCGTAGAAGGAGGTTCCTACGAGCAGTACTTC	CASSVEGGSYEQYF
TRBV2	TRBJ1-3	.	.	TGTGCCAGCAGTGCGATCGGAAACACCATATATTTT	CASSAIGNTIYF
TRBV7-9	TRBJ2-7	.	once	TGTGCCAGCAGCATGGCACTCAACTACGAGCAGTACTTC	CASSMALNYEQYF
TRBV5-5	TRBJ2-3	TRBD2	.	TGTGCCAGCAGCCCGAGGGCGGGAGGGCAGTCAGATACGCAGTATTTT	CASSPRAGGQSDTQYF
TRBV15	TRBJ1-3	.	.	TGTGCCACCAGCAGAATGCGGGATGGAAACACCATATATTTT	CATSRMRDGNTIYF
TRBV29-1	TRBJ1-2	TRBD1	.	TGCAGCGTTGGGGACACCGGGACAGGGATCTATGGCTACACCTTC	CSVGDTGTGIYGYTF
TRBV19	TRBJ2-1	.	.	TGTGCCAGTAAGGTAGCAGGCTACAATGAGCAGTTCTTC	CASKVAGYNEQFF